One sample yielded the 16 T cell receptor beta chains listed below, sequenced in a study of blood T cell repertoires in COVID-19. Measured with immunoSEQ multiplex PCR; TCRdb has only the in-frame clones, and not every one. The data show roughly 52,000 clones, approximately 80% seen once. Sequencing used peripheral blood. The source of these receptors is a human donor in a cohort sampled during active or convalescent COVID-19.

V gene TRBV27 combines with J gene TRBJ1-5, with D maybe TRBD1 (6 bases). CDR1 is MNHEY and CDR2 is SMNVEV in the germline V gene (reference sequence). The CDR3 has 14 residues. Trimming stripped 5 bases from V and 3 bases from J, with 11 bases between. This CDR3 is CASSPQGANQPQHF. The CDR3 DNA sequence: TGTGCCAGCAGTCCACAGGGAGCCAATCAGCCCCAGCATTTT.

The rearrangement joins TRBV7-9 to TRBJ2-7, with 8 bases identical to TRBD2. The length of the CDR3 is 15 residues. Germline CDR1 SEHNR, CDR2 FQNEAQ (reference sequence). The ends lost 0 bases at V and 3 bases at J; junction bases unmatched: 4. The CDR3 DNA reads TGTGCCAGCAGCTTAGCATTGGGGACTAGCTACGAGCAGTACTTC. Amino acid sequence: CASSLALGTSYEQYF. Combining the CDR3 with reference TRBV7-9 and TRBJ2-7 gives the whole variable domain DTGVSQNPRHKITKRGQNVTFRCDPISEHNRLYWYRQTLGQGPEFLTYFQNEAQLEKSRLLSDRFSAERPKGSFSTLEIQRTEQGDSAMYLCASSLALGTSYEQYFGPGTRLTVT.

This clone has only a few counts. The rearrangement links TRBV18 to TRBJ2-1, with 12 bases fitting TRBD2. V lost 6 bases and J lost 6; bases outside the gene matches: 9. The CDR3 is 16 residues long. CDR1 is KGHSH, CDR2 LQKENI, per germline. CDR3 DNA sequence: TGTGCCAGCTCGACCTCTAGCGGGGGGGTTTTCAATGAGCAGTTCTTC. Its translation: CASSTSSGGVFNEQFF.

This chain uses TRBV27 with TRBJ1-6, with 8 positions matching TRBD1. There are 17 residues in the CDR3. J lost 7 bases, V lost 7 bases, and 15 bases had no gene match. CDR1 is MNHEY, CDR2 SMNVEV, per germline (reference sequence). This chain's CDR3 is CASTRSNLDRANSPLHF. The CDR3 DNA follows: TGTGCCAGCACCAGATCAAACTTGGACAGGGCAAATTCACCCCTCCACTTT.

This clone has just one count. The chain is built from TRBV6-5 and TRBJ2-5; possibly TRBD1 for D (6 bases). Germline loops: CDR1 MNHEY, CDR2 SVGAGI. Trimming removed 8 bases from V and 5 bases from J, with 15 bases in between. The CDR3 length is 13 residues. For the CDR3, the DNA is TGTGCCAGCGGGGCAGGGGATAGGGAGACCCAGTACTTC. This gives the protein CASGAGDRETQYF.

This chain's CDR3 is CASSLVPGGRATEAFF. DNA of the CDR3: TGCGCCAGCAGCTTGGTTCCAGGGGGGCGTGCCACTGAAGCTTTCTTT. This chain uses TRBV5-1 with TRBJ1-1; TRBD1 matches 7 bases. Germline-derived CDR1 and CDR2 are SGHRS and YFSETQ. The CDR3 runs to 16 residues. The V segment lost 0 bases and the J segment 4 bases; nucleotides outside the gene matches: 9.

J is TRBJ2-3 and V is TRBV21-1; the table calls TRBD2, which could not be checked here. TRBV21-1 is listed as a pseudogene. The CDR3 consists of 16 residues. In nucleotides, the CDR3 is TGTGCCAGCAGCACCAGGCGGGGTACTAGCACAGATACGCAGTATTTT. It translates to CASSTRRGTSTDTQYF.

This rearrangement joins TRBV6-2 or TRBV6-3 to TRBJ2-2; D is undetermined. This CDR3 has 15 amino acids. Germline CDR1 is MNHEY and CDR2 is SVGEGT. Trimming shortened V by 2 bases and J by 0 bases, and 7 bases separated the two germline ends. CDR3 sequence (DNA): TGTGCCAGCAGTTACAGTGCAGCGAACACCGGGGAGCTGTTTTTT. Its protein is CASSYSAANTGELFF.

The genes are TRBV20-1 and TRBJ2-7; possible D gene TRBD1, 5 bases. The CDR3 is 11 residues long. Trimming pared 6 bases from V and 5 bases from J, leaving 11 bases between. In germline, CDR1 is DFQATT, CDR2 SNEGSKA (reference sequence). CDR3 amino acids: CSAAGNHEQYF. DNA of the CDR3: TGCAGTGCCGCAGGGAACCACGAGCAGTACTTC.

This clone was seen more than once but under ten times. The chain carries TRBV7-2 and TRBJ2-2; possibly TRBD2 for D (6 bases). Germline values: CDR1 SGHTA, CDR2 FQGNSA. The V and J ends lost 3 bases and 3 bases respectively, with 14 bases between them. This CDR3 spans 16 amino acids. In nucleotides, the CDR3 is TGTGCCAGCAGCTTCGTGGGTGGAGGGTACACCGGGGAGCTGTTTTTT. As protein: CASSFVGGGYTGELFF.

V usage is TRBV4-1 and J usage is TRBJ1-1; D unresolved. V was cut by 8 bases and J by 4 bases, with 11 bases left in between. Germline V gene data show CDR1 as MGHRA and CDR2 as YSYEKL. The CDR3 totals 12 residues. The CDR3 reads CASGSRATEAFF. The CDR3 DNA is TGCGCCAGCGGGAGTCGTGCCACTGAAGCTTTCTTT.

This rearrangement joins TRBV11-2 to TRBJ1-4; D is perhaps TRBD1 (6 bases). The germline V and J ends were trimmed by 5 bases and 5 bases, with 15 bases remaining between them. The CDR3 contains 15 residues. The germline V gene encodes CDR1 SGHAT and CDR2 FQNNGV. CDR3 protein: CASSPPGGLNEKLFF. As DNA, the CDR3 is TGTGCCAGCAGCCCGCCGGGGGGGCTAAATGAAAAACTGTTTTTT.

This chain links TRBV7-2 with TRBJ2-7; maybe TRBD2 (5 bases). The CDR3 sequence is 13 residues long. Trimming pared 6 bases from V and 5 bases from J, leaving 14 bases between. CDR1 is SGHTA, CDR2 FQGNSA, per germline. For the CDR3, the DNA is TGTGCCAGCAGGAAGGACTCATCCCACGAGCAGTACTTC. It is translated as CASRKDSSHEQYF.

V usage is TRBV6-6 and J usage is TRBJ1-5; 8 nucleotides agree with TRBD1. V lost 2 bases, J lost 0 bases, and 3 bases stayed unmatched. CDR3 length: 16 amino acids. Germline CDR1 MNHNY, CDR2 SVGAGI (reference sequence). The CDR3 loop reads CASSYGTGYSNQPQHF. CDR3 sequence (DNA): TGTGCCAGCAGTTACGGGACAGGTTATAGCAATCAGCCCCAGCATTTT.

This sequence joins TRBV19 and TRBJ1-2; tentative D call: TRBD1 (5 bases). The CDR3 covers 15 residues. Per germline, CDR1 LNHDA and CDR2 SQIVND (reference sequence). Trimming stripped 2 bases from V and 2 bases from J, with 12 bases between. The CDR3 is CASSIPPGFNYGYTF. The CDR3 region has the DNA TGTGCCAGTAGTATACCCCCAGGGTTCAACTATGGCTACACCTTC.

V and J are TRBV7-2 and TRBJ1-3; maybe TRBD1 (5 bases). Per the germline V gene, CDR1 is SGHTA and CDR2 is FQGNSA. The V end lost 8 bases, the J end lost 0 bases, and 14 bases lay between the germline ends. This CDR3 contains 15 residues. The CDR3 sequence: CASGIRGSSGNTIYF. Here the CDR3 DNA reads TGTGCCAGCGGGATAAGGGGTTCCTCTGGAAACACCATATATTTT.